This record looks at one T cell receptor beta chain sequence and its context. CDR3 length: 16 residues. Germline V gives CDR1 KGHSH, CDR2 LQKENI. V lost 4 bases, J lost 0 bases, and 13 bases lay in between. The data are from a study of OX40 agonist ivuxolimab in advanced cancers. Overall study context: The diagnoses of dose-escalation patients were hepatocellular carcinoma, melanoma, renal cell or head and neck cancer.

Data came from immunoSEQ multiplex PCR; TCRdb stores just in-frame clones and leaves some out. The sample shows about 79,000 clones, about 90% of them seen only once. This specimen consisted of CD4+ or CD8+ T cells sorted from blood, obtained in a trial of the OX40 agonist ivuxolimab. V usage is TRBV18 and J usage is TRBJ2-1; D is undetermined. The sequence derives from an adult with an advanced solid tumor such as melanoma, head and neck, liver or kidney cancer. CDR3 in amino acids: CASSRDVLASYNEQFF. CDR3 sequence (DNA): TGTGCCAGCTCACGAGACGTATTGGCCTCCTACAATGAGCAGTTCTTC.